A selection of T cell receptor beta chains follows, all from one sample in a study of spatial heterogeneity in lung cancer. MiXCR was run by TCRdb on the 5' RACE reads, yielding one entry per CDR3 protein. This sample has around 47,000 distinct CDR3 sequences, with under 8% found just once. The specimen comprised PBMCs, sampled at follow-up. The receptors stem from a female donor with early-stage non-small cell lung cancer. Both conserved end residues are part of each CDR3. Fields, in order: J gene, D gene, CDR3 length, clone size, V gene, CDR3 DNA, CDR3 protein. D genes are given only for firm matches. Not every row has a clone size; where given, it reads once, few, many or a size class.

TRBJ2-6 . 16 many TRBV4-3 TGCGCCAGCAGCCATAACAGGGTAGCTGGGGCCAACGTCCTGACTTTC CASSHNRVAGANVLTF
TRBJ2-3 . 16 few TRBV6-4 TGTGCCAGCAGTATGAGCTATCAGGGAGGTGGAGATACGCAGTATTTT CASSMSYQGGGDTQYF
TRBJ2-2 TRBD2 16 few TRBV6-2/TRBV6-3 TGTGCCAGCAGTTTGGCGGGGGGGCAGAACACCGGGGAGCTGTTTTTT CASSLAGGQNTGELFF
TRBJ1-1 TRBD1 15 many TRBV4-1 TGCGCCAGCAGCCCTCAAACAGGGGGCCACACTGAAGCTTTCTTT CASSPQTGGHTEAFF
TRBJ2-7 . 13 . TRBV6-6 TGTGCCAGCAGTTACCTAGAGGTCTACGAGCAGTACTTC CASSYLEVYEQYF
TRBJ2-7 TRBD2 14 medium-sized TRBV6-5 TGTGCCAGCATCAAAGCGGGGGCGAATTACGAGCAGTACTTC CASIKAGANYEQYF
TRBJ1-3 . 16 many TRBV15 TGTGCCACCAGCAGAGATCGGGAGAGCTCTGGAAACACCATATATTTT CATSRDRESSGNTIYF
TRBJ2-7 TRBD1 14 many TRBV5-1 TGCGCCAGCAGCTCACAGGGGCCTACCTACGAGCAGTACTTC CASSSQGPTYEQYF
TRBJ2-7 . 15 few TRBV7-2 TGTGCCAGCAGTCCCCCGGGACACCTCTCCTACGAGCAGTACTTC CASSPPGHLSYEQYF
TRBJ2-1 TRBD2 18 . TRBV10-3 TGTGCCATCAGTGGGGGTCTCACTAGCGGGGGAACCTACAATGAGCAGTTCTTC CAISGGLTSGGTYNEQFF
TRBJ2-2 . 13 . TRBV6-2/TRBV6-3 TGTGCCAGCAGTTCGCCCTACACCGGGGAGCTGTTTTTT CASSSPYTGELFF
TRBJ2-5 . 10 many TRBV20-1 TGCAGTGCTAGGCTGGAGACCCAGTACTTC CSARLETQYF
TRBJ2-1 TRBD2 14 few TRBV29-1 TGCAGCGTGATTGTAGCGGGGGGGCCTGCTGAGCAGTTCTTC CSVIVAGGPAEQFF
TRBJ2-7 TRBD2 17 . TRBV5-1 TGCGCCAGCAGCTCCAACCCGGGACTAGCGGGTGCCTACGAGCAGTACTTC CASSSNPGLAGAYEQYF
TRBJ2-2 TRBD1 14 . TRBV12-3/TRBV12-4 TGTGCCAGCAGTCAACTGACAGGGCCCGGGGAGCTGTTTTTT CASSQLTGPGELFF
TRBJ2-5 . 11 . TRBV2 TGTGCCAGCAGTGAAAAAGAGACCCAGTACTTC CASSEKETQYF
TRBJ1-2 . 12 . TRBV7-9 TGTGCCAGCAGTAATTCTAACTATGGCTACACCTTC CASSNSNYGYTF
TRBJ2-1 . 19 . TRBV15 TGTGCCACCAGCAGAGATATCGGGATCGCTCGGACAGCACACAATGAGCGGTTCTTC CATSRDIGIARTAHNERFF
TRBJ2-3 TRBD1 17 many TRBV6-5 TGTGCCAGCAGTTCTACGGACAGGGCGCTTAGCACAGATACGCAGTATTTT CASSSTDRALSTDTQYF
TRBJ1-4 . 13 . TRBV20-1 TGCAGTGCTAGACCGGGCTATAGCGAAAAACTGTTTTTT CSARPGYSEKLFF
TRBJ1-4 . 13 . TRBV4-1 TGCGCCAGCAGCCAAGGGGGACTTGAAAAACTGTTTTTT CASSQGGLEKLFF
TRBJ2-2 . 16 . TRBV19 TGTGCCAGTAGTATCTCAGGGACAACGAACACCGGGGAGCTGTTTTTT CASSISGTTNTGELFF
TRBJ2-7 . 13 few TRBV25-1 TGTGCCAGCAGTGAATGGCCAGTGAAAGGGCAGTACTTC CASSEWPVKGQYF
TRBJ1-1 . 12 . TRBV7-2 TGTGCCAGCAGCTTAGAAGGGAGGGAAGCTTTCTTT CASSLEGREAFF
TRBJ1-2 . 14 . TRBV28 TGTGCCAGCAGTTTACCGCTAACCCCGTATGGCTACACCTTC CASSLPLTPYGYTF
TRBJ1-5 . 19 many TRBV7-8 TGTGCCAGCAGCTCCACGGGGGGCGAATCCGGAGGTGGATTCTGGCCCCAGCATTTT CASSSTGGESGGGFWPQHF
TRBJ2-3 TRBD1 15 . TRBV5-1 TGCGCCAGCAGCTTGACGACAGGGGATGCAGATACGCAGTATTTT CASSLTTGDADTQYF
TRBJ1-6 . 15 few TRBV20-1 TGCAGTGCTAGCGAAGGAGCCTCCTATAATTCACCCCTCCACTTT CSASEGASYNSPLHF
TRBJ2-3 . 14 . TRBV28 TGTGCCAGCAGCCTGGGCCCCCCTAGGGATACGCAGTATTTT CASSLGPPRDTQYF
TRBJ2-7 . 14 many TRBV6-2/TRBV6-3 TGTGCCAGCAGATACCAGGGGCCATTGGAAGAGCAGTACTTC CASRYQGPLEEQYF
TRBJ2-1 . 14 . TRBV24-1 TGTGCCACCAGTGATTCCCTGTCGGGGAATGAGCAGTTCTTC CATSDSLSGNEQFF
TRBJ2-3 TRBD2 14 many TRBV20-1 TGCAGTGCCCTAGCGGGGGGGCCAACAGATACGCAGTATTTT CSALAGGPTDTQYF
TRBJ1-3 . 14 large TRBV2 TGTGCCAGCAGCTGGATGGGGTTGGGAAACACCATATATTTT CASSWMGLGNTIYF
TRBJ2-5 TRBD2 16 . TRBV4-1 TGCGCCAGCAGCCGACTTGAGATGGCGGGGGAGGAGACCCAGTACTTC CASSRLEMAGEETQYF
TRBJ2-3 . 16 . TRBV14 TGTGCCAGCAGCCAAGGCAGGGACCAACGCACAGATACGCAGTATTTT CASSQGRDQRTDTQYF
TRBJ2-5 . 15 few TRBV5-1 TGCGCCAGCAGCCTTCGGGGGCGGTTGCAAGAGACCCAGTACTTC CASSLRGRLQETQYF
TRBJ1-6 . 15 many TRBV6-1 TGTGCCAGCACTACTCCGGGAACCAATAATTCACCCCTCCACTTT CASTTPGTNNSPLHF
TRBJ1-4 TRBD1 15 . TRBV5-1 TGCGCCAGCAGCTTGGGGACAGGGGTAGTTGAAAAACTGTTTTTT CASSLGTGVVEKLFF
TRBJ2-7 . 14 many TRBV4-1 TGCGCCAGCAGCCCCCCGGGGTTTCGGTACGAGCAGTACTTC CASSPPGFRYEQYF
TRBJ1-6 . 13 many TRBV27 TGTGCCAGCAGTCGGGGGGCCAATTCACCCCTCCACTTT CASSRGANSPLHF
TRBJ1-2 . 13 . TRBV28 TGTGCCAGCAGCTACCGGGTTCTATTTCGCTACACCTTC CASSYRVLFRYTF
TRBJ2-5 TRBD1 14 . TRBV5-4 TGTGCCAGCAGCTCGGGACAGGGTCGAGAGACCCAGTACTTC CASSSGQGRETQYF
TRBJ2-1 . 15 many TRBV7-2 TGTGCCAGCAGCTTACGCCCCCCCTCCTACAATGAGCAGTTCTTC CASSLRPPSYNEQFF
TRBJ2-3 TRBD2 15 few TRBV5-6 TGTGCCAGCAGCTTAGCGGGGGGGCTTGGAGATACGCAGTATTTT CASSLAGGLGDTQYF
TRBJ2-3 . 17 . TRBV20-1 TGCAGTGCAATAACACGGGTCTGGAGCGGACGCACAGATACGCAGTATTTT CSAITRVWSGRTDTQYF
TRBJ2-5 . 13 . TRBV2 TGTGCCAGCAGTGAATACAGAAGAGAGACCCAGTACTTC CASSEYRRETQYF
TRBJ1-4 . 13 . TRBV20-1 TGCAGTGCCGGGGGCGGGCCGGACGAAAAACTGTTTTTT CSAGGGPDEKLFF
TRBJ1-1 . 15 many TRBV18 TGTGCCAGCTCTCACCCGAGGGGTCTGAACACTGAAGCTTTCTTT CASSHPRGLNTEAFF
TRBJ2-5 . 13 many TRBV11-2 TGTGCCAGCAGCCGATCAGGTCAAGAGACCCAGTACTTC CASSRSGQETQYF
TRBJ1-5 . 14 . TRBV27 TGTGCCAGCAGTTTATCCCCTGGCAATCAGCCCCAGCATTTT CASSLSPGNQPQHF
TRBJ1-2 TRBD1 13 many TRBV10-2 TGCGCCAGCAGTAGGACAGGGGCCCTCTCCTACACCTTC CASSRTGALSYTF
TRBJ1-2 . 14 . TRBV11-2 TGTGCCAGCAGCTCAGACCGGGACGGGTCCCTCTACACCTTC CASSSDRDGSLYTF
TRBJ2-6 . 15 many TRBV19 TGTGCCAGTTGGGGGAGGCGATCTGGGGCCAACGTCCTGACTTTC CASWGRRSGANVLTF
TRBJ1-5 . 15 . TRBV28 TGTGCCAGCAGTTTATTGTCTGGTGGGTTTCAGCCCCAGCATTTT CASSLLSGGFQPQHF
TRBJ2-2 . 17 many TRBV7-2 TGTGCCAGCAGCTTAAGGTCGGGCGGGAATCCCCCCGGGGAGCTGTTTTTT CASSLRSGGNPPGELFF
TRBJ2-7 TRBD1 15 many TRBV6-5 TGTGCCAGCAGTTACTCACGAGGACAGGCGGGTGAGCAGTACTTC CASSYSRGQAGEQYF
TRBJ2-2 . 11 . TRBV3-1 TGTGCCAGCAGGACCAAAGGGGAGCTGTTTTTT CASRTKGELFF